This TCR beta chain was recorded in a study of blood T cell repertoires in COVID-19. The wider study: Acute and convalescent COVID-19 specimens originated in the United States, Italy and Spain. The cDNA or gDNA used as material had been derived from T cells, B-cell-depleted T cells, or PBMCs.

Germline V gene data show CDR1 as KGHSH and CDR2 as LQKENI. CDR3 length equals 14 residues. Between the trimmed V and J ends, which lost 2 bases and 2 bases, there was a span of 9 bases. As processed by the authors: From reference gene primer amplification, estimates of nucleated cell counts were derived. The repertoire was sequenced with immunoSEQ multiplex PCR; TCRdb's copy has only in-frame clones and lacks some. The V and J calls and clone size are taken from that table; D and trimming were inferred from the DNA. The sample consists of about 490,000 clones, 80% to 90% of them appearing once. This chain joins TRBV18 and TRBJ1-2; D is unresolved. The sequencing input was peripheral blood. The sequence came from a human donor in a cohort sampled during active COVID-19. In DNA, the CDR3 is TGTGCCAGCTCACCAGAATCGGGGAACTATGGCTACACCTTC. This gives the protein CASSPESGNYGYTF.